The next 5 T cell receptor beta chains were all read from a single sample in a study of metastatic and nonmetastatic thyroid tumors. Treatment of any kind had been given to no patient before thyroid surgery. TCRdb reanalyzed the PCR reads via MiXCR. The sample lists approximately 21,000 clones, approximately 24% occurring once. Sequencing was carried out using adjacent normal tissue. The receptors come from a female donor with papillary thyroid cancer or a benign thyroid nodule (not recorded which). Some clones in this sample may be carry-over from other donors' samples.

This clone is deemed medium-sized. The CDR3 spells CASSLAGRESYEQYF. The DNA of the CDR3 is TGTGCCAGCAGCTTAGCCGGGCGGGAGTCCTACGAGCAGTACTTC. This rearrangement joins TRBV7-2 to TRBJ2-7, with 7 bases matching TRBD2. This CDR3 has 15 amino acids. After removal of 0 bases from V and 1 base from J, the junction contained 3 bases not matched to a gene. Germline values: CDR1 SGHTA, CDR2 FQGNSA.

In its sample, this clone was seen a few times. The DNA for the CDR3 is TGTGCCAGCAGTTCAGGACAGGGGGTCACCGGGGAGCTGTTTTTT. Its translation: CASSSGQGVTGELFF. The chain recombines TRBV28 with TRBJ2-2, with TRBD1 identical over 10 bases. In germline, CDR1 is MDHEN, CDR2 SYDVKM. The CDR3 extends over 15 amino acids. V dropped 4 bases and J dropped 4; count of bases not matched to a gene: 3.

This clone was seen at least ten times. The chain is built from TRBV29-1 and TRBJ1-4; D is undetermined. The CDR3 runs 14 residues. Per the germline V gene, CDR1 is SQVTM and CDR2 is ANQGSEA. Deletions cut 6 bases from V and 8 bases from J, with 19 bases between. CDR3 sequence reads: CSVLRVGLGEKLFF. CDR3 sequence (DNA): TGCAGCGTCCTAAGGGTGGGCCTAGGGGAAAAACTGTTTTTT.

This clone is termed medium-sized. The rearrangement joins TRBV6-1 to TRBJ1-1; the match to TRBD1 covers 8 bases. The V gene end was trimmed by 4 bases and the J gene end by 3 bases; junction bases not matched to a gene: 1. The germline gives CDR1 MNHNS, CDR2 SASEGT. The CDR3 consists of 13 residues. CDR3 in DNA: TGTGCCAGCAGTGTGGACAGGGACACTGAAGCTTTCTTT. Protein: CASSVDRDTEAFF.

Worth noting for this clone: A much larger clone lies one base from this, so it may be a read error. At the DNA level, this CDR3 is encoded by other sequences in the same sample as well. The chain uses TRBV27 and TRBJ2-3, with D perhaps TRBD1 (6 bases). Trimming stripped 3 bases from V and 2 bases from J, with 18 bases between. The CDR3 totals 17 residues. CDR1 is MNHEY and CDR2 is SMNVEV in the germline V gene (reference sequence). This chain's CDR3 is CASSFTRTGKFTDTQYF. CDR3 DNA sequence: TGTGCCAGCAGTTTTACCCGTACAGGGAAATTCACAGATACGCAGTATTTT.